Listed below are T cell receptor beta chains from one sample, sequenced in a study of blood T cell repertoires in COVID-19. The method was immunoSEQ multiplex PCR; TCRdb's version includes in-frame clones alone and lacks a portion of them. The profile shows roughly 570,000 clones, around 90% of them singletons. The sample taken for sequencing was peripheral blood. All receptors come from a woman aged 45-65 years with COVID-19, enrolled during active disease. CDR3s include the opening cysteine and the closing phenylalanine or tryptophan. The D gene is left open where the match is weak. The size entry is marked missing in some rows and otherwise reads once, few, many or a size class.

TRBJ1-2 | TRBD1 | 15 | . | TRBV19 | TGTGCCAGTAGTATAGATAGGGACAGAATATTTGGCTACACCTTC | CASSIDRDRIFGYTF
TRBJ2-1 | TRBD1 | 15 | . | TRBV5-1 | TGCGCCAGCAGCTTGGAAGGGACAGGGTTTAATGAGCAGTTCTTC | CASSLEGTGFNEQFF
TRBJ1-2 | TRBD1 | 16 | . | TRBV29-1 | TGCAGCGTTGACCGTGAGGGGGCGGGTGTACGTTATGGCTACACCTTC | CSVDREGAGVRYGYTF
TRBJ1-1 | . | 11 | . | TRBV12-5 | TGTGCTAGTGGGGAGAGGACTGAAGCTTTCTTT | CASGERTEAFF
TRBJ2-1 | TRBD2 | 13 | . | TRBV10-3 | TGTGCCATTGCGGAGCGGGGGGACAATGAGCAGTTCTTC | CAIAERGDNEQFF
TRBJ2-7 | . | 14 | once | TRBV20-1 | TGCAGTGCTAGTACAGACGGTTATTCCTACGAGCAGTACTTC | CSASTDGYSYEQYF
TRBJ2-7 | . | 15 | . | TRBV28 | TGTGCCAGCAGTCTCCCGCCCAGGGGAGGGTACGAGCAGTACTTC | CASSLPPRGGYEQYF
TRBJ1-2 | TRBD1 | 14 | once | TRBV6-5 | TGTGCCAGTTCTCGGACAGGGGGAAACTATGGCTACACCTTC | CASSRTGGNYGYTF
TRBJ2-1 | TRBD2 | 16 | once | TRBV6-6 | TGTGCCAGCAGTTCGCGCCCGGGACTAGCGGGGGGTGAGCAGTTCTTC | CASSSRPGLAGGEQFF
TRBJ2-4 | . | 12 | . | TRBV5-5 | TGTGCCAGCAGCTGTGGGGGGAACATTCAGTACTTC | CASSCGGNIQYF
TRBJ2-5 | . | 14 | . | TRBV9 | TGTGCCAGCAGCGTACTGGGAGGCCAAGAGACCCAGTACTTC | CASSVLGGQETQYF
TRBJ1-2 | TRBD1 | 13 | . | TRBV6-5 | TGTGCCAGCAGTTACTCTACAGGGGGCGACTACACCTTC | CASSYSTGGDYTF
TRBJ2-7 | TRBD1 | 12 | once | TRBV11-2 | TGTGCCAGCAGGCCTACAGGGGGCAAGGTGTACTTC | CASRPTGGKVYF
TRBJ2-7 | . | 13 | once | TRBV12-3/TRBV12-4 | TGTGCCAGCGGTAAGCAGGAAACCTACGAGCAGTACTTC | CASGKQETYEQYF
TRBJ2-3 | TRBD2 | 15 | . | TRBV7-3 | TGTGCCAGCAGCTTAGGGACTAGCGGAAGAGATACGCAGTATTTT | CASSLGTSGRDTQYF
TRBJ2-3 | . | 13 | . | TRBV24-1 | TGTGCCACCAGTGATTTGCGTACAGATACGCAGTATTTT | CATSDLRTDTQYF
TRBJ1-1 | TRBD1 | 19 | . | TRBV12-5 | TGTGCTAGTGGTTTGGTACCAAAGGACAGGGAAGTTATGAACACTGAAGCTTTCTTT | CASGLVPKDREVMNTEAFF
TRBJ2-2 | TRBD1 | 17 | . | TRBV6-1 | TGTGCCAGCAGTGCCCTGCTCAGGGGGCGTAGGACCGGGGAGCTGTTTTTT | CASSALLRGRRTGELFF
TRBJ1-5 | TRBD1 | 14 | . | TRBV19 | TGTGCCAGTAGCGGGACAGGGGCCGTTCAGCCCCAGCATTTT | CASSGTGAVQPQHF
TRBJ1-1 | . | 13 | few | TRBV6-2/TRBV6-3 | TGTGCCAGCAGTCATAGGGGTGTCACTGAAGCTTTCTTT | CASSHRGVTEAFF
TRBJ1-1 | . | 15 | once | TRBV2 | TGTGCCAGCAGTGATAGGGTCAGGGTGAACACTGAAGCTTTCTTT | CASSDRVRVNTEAFF
TRBJ2-2 | . | 14 | . | TRBV5-1 | TGCGCCAGCAGCTTTTCCGCGAACACCGGGGAGCTGTTTTTT | CASSFSANTGELFF
TRBJ1-1 | . | 17 | . | TRBV9 | TGTGCCAGCAGCCCCTTGCCCACAGGGCCCATGAACACTGAAGCTTTCTTT | CASSPLPTGPMNTEAFF
TRBJ2-7 | . | 14 | . | TRBV5-1 | TGCGCCAGCAGCTTGCGTGGGGCTTCCTACGAGCAGTACTTC | CASSLRGASYEQYF
TRBJ1-1 | . | 14 | . | TRBV5-6 | TGTGCCAGCAGCTTGGCCAGTTTGAACACTGAAGCTTTCTTT | CASSLASLNTEAFF
TRBJ2-1 | TRBD2 | 15 | . | TRBV4-2 | TGTGCCAGCAGCCACCCGGGGGGGCGTCCCAATGAGCAGTTCTTC | CASSHPGGRPNEQFF
TRBJ2-7 | TRBD1 | 14 | . | TRBV3-1/TRBV3-2 | TGTGCCAGCAGTTGGACAGGGGGAGGTTACGAGCAGTACTTC | CASSWTGGGYEQYF
TRBJ1-4 | . | 15 | . | TRBV25-1 | TGTGCCAGCAGTGAATTGGAGGTCCTCAATGAAAAACTGTTTTTT | CASSELEVLNEKLFF
TRBJ1-2 | . | 14 | . | TRBV4-2 | TGTGCCAGCAGCCAAGACCCCAATAACTATGGCTACACCTTC | CASSQDPNNYGYTF
TRBJ2-1 | . | 10 | . | TRBV20-1 | TGCAGTGCTAGAGCGGGGGATTTGTTCTTC | CSARAGDLFF
TRBJ1-1 | TRBD1 | 12 | . | TRBV29-1 | TGCAGCGTTGACAAGCAGGGGGCTAGAGCTTTCTTT | CSVDKQGARAFF
TRBJ2-3 | . | 13 | . | TRBV12-3/TRBV12-4 | TGTGCCAGCAGTTTGAGTTCGGCAGATACGCAGTATTTT | CASSLSSADTQYF
TRBJ2-7 | . | 16 | . | TRBV5-5 | TGTGCCAGCAGCTCGTACGTGACAGGCAGCCCCTACGAGCAGTACTTC | CASSSYVTGSPYEQYF
TRBJ1-2 | TRBD1 | 12 | . | TRBV12-3/TRBV12-4 | TGTGCCAGCACTTTTCGGACAGGAATCTACACCTTC | CASTFRTGIYTF
TRBJ2-1 | . | 16 | . | TRBV7-8 | TGTGCCAGCAGCGCCTTGACTAGGAGGAGTTCCAATGAGCAGTTCTTC | CASSALTRRSSNEQFF
TRBJ1-2 | TRBD1 | 17 | . | TRBV5-1 | TGCGCCAGCAGCAAAACTGTCCGGACAGGTGACCCGGGTGGCTACACCTTC | CASSKTVRTGDPGGYTF
TRBJ1-1 | . | 11 | once | TRBV2 | TGTGCCAGTGGGGGGGGGACTGAAGCTTTCTTT | CASGGGTEAFF
TRBJ1-5 | . | 17 | . | TRBV19 | TGTGCCAGTAGTATAGTACAAGGAGTTTATAGCAATCAGCCCCAGCATTTT | CASSIVQGVYSNQPQHF
TRBJ1-1 | TRBD1 | 16 | . | TRBV28 | TGTGCCAGCAGTTTATGGAGGGGGACAGGGAACACTGAAGCTTTCTTT | CASSLWRGTGNTEAFF
TRBJ1-3 | . | 14 | . | TRBV12-5 | TGTGCTAGTGGAGGGGACTTTCCGAAGAACACCATATATTTT | CASGGDFPKNTIYF
TRBJ1-2 | TRBD1 | 13 | . | TRBV11-1 | TGTGCCAGCAGACCAACAGGGGGCTATGGCTACACCTTC | CASRPTGGYGYTF
TRBJ1-1 | . | 15 | once | TRBV30 | TGTGCCTGGTCGTTTGACCTAACGGGGAACACTGAAGCTTTCTTT | CAWSFDLTGNTEAFF
TRBJ1-1 | . | 13 | few | TRBV3-1/TRBV3-2 | TGTGCCAGCAGCCAATCGGGGAACACTGAAGCTTTCTTT | CASSQSGNTEAFF
TRBJ1-1 | . | 13 | . | TRBV19 | TGTGCCAGTAGTCCGGGGAGAAGCACTGAAGCTTTCTTT | CASSPGRSTEAFF
TRBJ1-1 | . | 13 | . | TRBV30 | TGTGCCTGGAATAGGGGGACACCCGTATTAACCTTCTTT | CAWNRGTPVLTFF
TRBJ1-1 | . | 15 | . | TRBV5-8 | TGTGCCAGCAGCTTCCATACAGGGAAAGGCCAAAAAGCTTTCTTT | CASSFHTGKGQKAFF
TRBJ1-5 | TRBD1 | 15 | . | TRBV6-5 | TGTGCCAGCAGGGTACCGCGGGACAGGGGGCAGCCCCAGCATTTT | CASRVPRDRGQPQHF
TRBJ2-3 | . | 15 | . | TRBV6-5 | TGTGCCAGCGCTAAGGGCGGGGGCTTGGCAGATACGCAGTATTTT | CASAKGGGLADTQYF
TRBJ1-4 | . | 14 | . | TRBV9 | TGTGCCAGCAGCCGATCAGGGGTCGACGAAAAACTGTTTTTT | CASSRSGVDEKLFF
TRBJ2-7 | TRBD1 | 17 | . | TRBV27 | TGTGCCAGCAGTTCCTTCGCAGACCAGGGGGTCTCCTACGAGCAGTACTTC | CASSSFADQGVSYEQYF
TRBJ2-4 | TRBD1 | 18 | . | TRBV10-3 | TGTGCCATCAGTGAAAGGGGCGACAGGGAACTAGCCAAAAACATTCAGTACTTC | CAISERGDRELAKNIQYF
TRBJ1-2 | . | 15 | . | TRBV7-9 | TGTGCCAGCAGCGCCCGACAGACCGTGGTCTATGGCTACACCTTC | CASSARQTVVYGYTF